The 25 T cell receptor beta chains in this list originate from one sample, sequenced in a study of blood T cell repertoires in COVID-19. Some clones are missing from TCRdb's copy, which holds only in-frame ones; the method was immunoSEQ multiplex PCR. The sample records around 310,000 clones, roughly 89% being singletons. Sequencing was done on a sample of peripheral blood. The receptors originated from a woman aged 35 to 49 with COVID-19, enrolled during active disease.

The genes are TRBV15 and TRBJ2-1; 8 nucleotides match TRBD1. Germline trimming cut 1 base from V and 5 bases from J; bases unmatched to any gene: 7. Germline-derived CDR1 and CDR2 are LNHNV and YYDKDF (reference sequence). The CDR3 is made up of 16 amino acids. The CDR3 DNA is TGTGCCACCAGCAGAGGATACGGACAGGGAGACAATGAGCAGTTCTTC. It encodes CATSRGYGQGDNEQFF. Based on the CDR3 plus reference TRBV15 and TRBJ2-1, the full variable domain is DAMVIQNPRYQVTQFGKPVTLSCSQTLNHNVMYWYQQKSSQAPKLLFHYYDKDFNNEADTPDNFQSRRPNTSFCFLDIRSPGLGDTAMYLCATSRGYGQGDNEQFFGPGTRLTVL.

The gene calls are TRBV9 and TRBJ2-1, with 7 bases aligning to TRBD1. Trimming took 1 base from V and 0 from J; bases not matched to a gene: 4. Germline CDR1 SGDLS, CDR2 YYNGEE. The CDR3 sequence is 16 residues long. The chain's CDR3 is CASSVKGQRSYNEQFF. The CDR3 region has the DNA TGTGCCAGCAGCGTAAAGGGACAGCGCTCCTACAATGAGCAGTTCTTC.

The rearrangement links TRBV3-1 (or the pseudogene TRBV3-2) to TRBJ2-3; D not certain. V lost 0 bases and J lost 8, with 9 bases in between. The CDR3 has 13 amino acids. Germline CDR1 LGHDT, CDR2 YNNKEL (reference sequence). The CDR3 loop is CASSQDLISTQYF. For the CDR3, the DNA is TGTGCCAGCAGCCAAGATCTTATTTCTACGCAGTATTTT.

This clone was seen just once. The genes are TRBV30 and TRBJ1-5; D gene uncertain. The CDR3 extends over 14 amino acids. The V gene's germline CDR1 is GTSNPN and CDR2 SVGIG (reference sequence). V gave up 4 bases and J gave up 1 base, with 11 bases separating them. CDR3 residues: CAWTSTNSNQPQHF. In DNA form, the CDR3 reads TGTGCCTGGACGTCGACAAACAGCAATCAGCCCCAGCATTTT.

This CDR3 reads CSVVSWAATNTEAFF. The DNA for the CDR3 is TGCAGCGTTGTGTCCTGGGCCGCCACGAACACTGAAGCTTTCTTT. The genes are TRBV29-1 and TRBJ1-1; the D is unclear. The CDR3 spans 15 residues. V lost 4 bases, J lost 1 base, and 16 bases lay in between. Per germline, CDR1 SQVTM and CDR2 ANQGSEA. Combining the CDR3 with reference TRBV29-1 and TRBJ1-1 gives the whole variable domain SAVISQKPSRDICQRGTSLTIQCQVDSQVTMMFWYRQQPGQSLTLIATANQGSEATYESGFVIDKFPISRPNLTFSTLTVSNMSPEDSSIYLCSVVSWAATNTEAFFGQGTRLTVV.

V is TRBV28 and J is TRBJ1-5; 9 bases agree with TRBD1. The germline CDR1 and CDR2 sequences are MDHEN and SYDVKM. This CDR3 region has 16 residues. V dropped 5 bases and J dropped 3; count of bases not matched to a gene: 8. The CDR3 bases are TGTGCCAGCAGTCAGTCGGGACAGGGAGTCAATCAGCCCCAGCATTTT. It codes for CASSQSGQGVNQPQHF. The full variable domain, in which reference TRBV28 and TRBJ1-5 provide the parts outside the CDR3, is DVKVTQSSRYLVKRTGEKVFLECVQDMDHENMFWYRQDPGLGLRLIYFSYDVKMKEKGDIPEGYSVSREKKERFSLILESASTNQTSMYLCASSQSGQGVNQPQHFGDGTRLSIL.

This chain connects TRBV19 to TRBJ1-1; D is possibly TRBD1 (5 bases). This CDR3 contains 14 residues. V was trimmed by 1 base and J by 1 base, leaving 7 bases between them. Germline V gene data show CDR1 as LNHDA and CDR2 as SQIVND (reference sequence). CDR3 nucleotides: TGTGCCAGTAGTATAGGGGGGGGGAACACTGAAGCTTTCTTT. Translated: CASSIGGGNTEAFF.

V and J are TRBV7-9 and TRBJ2-1, with 9 bases matching TRBD2. Germline loops: CDR1 SEHNR, CDR2 FQNEAQ (reference sequence). The ends lost 4 bases at V and 6 bases at J; junction bases unmatched: 7. The CDR3 is made up of 15 amino acids. The CDR3 loop is CASSSLAGRGNEQFF. The DNA of the CDR3 is TGTGCCAGCAGCTCCCTAGCGGGGCGGGGCAATGAGCAGTTCTTC.

This sequence joins TRBV5-5 and TRBJ1-3; D is perhaps TRBD1 (6 bases). The V and J ends lost 4 bases and 3 bases respectively, with 17 bases between them. CDR1 is SGHKS, CDR2 YYEKEE, per germline (reference sequence). The CDR3 has 16 amino acids. The CDR3 spells CASSDGTGIRGNTIYF. CDR3 in DNA: TGTGCCAGCAGCGACGGAACAGGGATACGTGGAAACACCATATATTTT.

The V gene is TRBV11-2, the J gene TRBJ2-2, with D perhaps TRBD1 (6 bases). The V end lost 0 bases, the J end lost 1 base, and 12 bases lay between the germline ends. The CDR3 is 17 amino acids. Germline CDR1 is SGHAT and CDR2 is FQNNGV. The CDR3 DNA sequence: TGTGCCAGCAGCTTAGATCCCGGACAGCTGAACACCGGGGAGCTGTTTTTT. Protein product: CASSLDPGQLNTGELFF.

This chain joins TRBV4-3 and TRBJ2-6, with D tentatively TRBD1 (6 bases). Germline V gives CDR1 LGHNA, CDR2 YSLEER. Between the trimmed V and J ends, which lost 4 bases and 2 bases, there was a span of 15 bases. This CDR3 comprises 17 residues. Here the CDR3 reads CASSRDIQGTGANVLTF. CDR3 sequence (DNA): TGCGCCAGCAGCCGAGACATACAGGGAACTGGGGCCAACGTCCTGACTTTC.

The rearrangement links TRBV9 to TRBJ2-7; 15 bases map to TRBD2. This CDR3 region has 15 residues. V shed 3 bases and J 7 bases; nucleotides not matched to a gene: 5. Germline V gene lookup returns CDR1 SGDLS and CDR2 YYNGEE. Written as DNA, the CDR3 is TGTGCCAGCAGCGGGACTAGCGGGAGGGCGGGGGAGCAGTACTTC. Its translation: CASSGTSGRAGEQYF.

The chain joins TRBV7-2 to TRBJ2-1, with D possibly being TRBD1 (5 bases). The CDR3 is made up of 12 amino acids. V was clipped by 5 bases and J by 10 bases, with 12 bases between them. CDR1 is SGHTA, CDR2 FQGNSA, per germline. The CDR3 here is CASSPPSGEQFF. The CDR3 coding sequence is TGTGCCAGCAGCCCACCCTCAGGGGAGCAGTTCTTC.

This chain connects TRBV3-1 (or the pseudogene TRBV3-2) to TRBJ1-5; 11 bases align to TRBD1. This CDR3 region has 17 residues. V lost 4 bases, J lost 4 bases, and 9 bases stayed unmatched. In germline, CDR1 is LGHDT, CDR2 YNNKEL (reference sequence). The CDR3 DNA reads as TGTGCCAGCAGCCTAGGGACAGGGGGACAAGCAAATCAGCCCCAGCATTTT. It yields the protein CASSLGTGGQANQPQHF.

This chain joins TRBV27 and TRBJ1-5; D gene uncertain. Between the trimmed V and J ends, which lost 2 bases and 0 bases, there was a span of 8 bases. CDR1 and CDR2 (germline): MNHEY, SMNVEV (reference sequence). The CDR3 consists of 15 residues. Here the CDR3 DNA reads TGTGCCAGCAGTTTAGAGGGTTTTAGCAATCAGCCCCAGCATTTT. It is translated as CASSLEGFSNQPQHF.

The chain carries TRBV7-6 and TRBJ2-1; a possible D gene is TRBD2 (6 bases). The V end was cut by 3 bases, the J end by 6 bases, with 15 bases between. There are 15 residues in the CDR3. The germline gives CDR1 SGHVS, CDR2 FNYEAQ. CDR3 protein: CASSFYDSGANEQFF. The CDR3 DNA sequence: TGTGCCAGCAGCTTCTACGATAGCGGAGCCAATGAGCAGTTCTTC.

This chain joins TRBV19 and TRBJ1-5, with a weak D call TRBD1 (6 bases). The V gene lost 8 bases and the J gene lost 7 bases, with 12 bases spanning the gap. This CDR3 contains 12 residues. Germline V gene data show CDR1 as LNHDA and CDR2 as SQIVND (reference sequence). CDR3 loop: CASSQGRQPQHF. CDR3 bases: TGTGCCAGTTCCCAGGGGCGACAGCCCCAGCATTTT.

The V call is TRBV5-8, the J call TRBJ1-4, with 9 nucleotides matching TRBD1. This CDR3 comprises 15 residues. Germline lookup yields CDR1 SGHTS and CDR2 YDEGEE. V trimming: 2 bases; J trimming: 7 bases; junction bases outside the gene matches: 6. The CDR3 loop is CASSLPGQGGEKLFF. Written as DNA, the CDR3 is TGTGCCAGCAGCTTACCGGGACAGGGTGGTGAAAAACTGTTTTTT.

This chain connects TRBV7-3 to TRBJ2-7; D may be TRBD2 (6 bases). V dropped 5 bases and J dropped 5 bases, with 13 bases sitting between them. Per the germline V gene, CDR1 is SGHTA and CDR2 is FQGTGA. This CDR3 has 13 residues. The CDR3 region is CASSGTLLNEQYF. In DNA, the CDR3 is TGTGCCAGCAGCGGGACTCTTCTGAACGAGCAGTACTTC.

The rearrangement joins TRBV5-1 to TRBJ2-1, with 9 bases aligning to TRBD1. Germline V gene lookup returns CDR1 SGHRS and CDR2 YFSETQ. This CDR3 comprises 15 residues. Trimming cost V 7 bases and J 1 base; bases outside gene matches: 6. Written as DNA, the CDR3 is TGCGCCAGCCGAACAGGGGGCGATTCCTACAATGAGCAGTTCTTC. It is translated as CASRTGGDSYNEQFF.

The J gene is TRBJ2-5, the V gene TRBV4-2; TRBD1 agrees at 7 bases. CDR3 length: 16 amino acids. Germline CDR1 reads LGHNA; CDR2 reads YNFKEQ. The ends lost 4 bases at V and 5 bases at J; junction bases unmatched: 13. The CDR3 nucleotides read TGTGCCAGCAGCCGAGACAGGGATCGGTTGCGGGAGACCCAGTACTTC. Protein product: CASSRDRDRLRETQYF.

This clone was recorded once. CDR3 protein: CASSQVPTGSATSGANVLTF. CDR3 DNA: TGCGCCAGCAGCCAAGTCCCGACAGGTTCGGCCACCTCTGGGGCCAACGTCCTGACTTTC. The chain recombines TRBV4-3 with TRBJ2-6; the D gene is possibly TRBD1 (6 bases). The germline V gene encodes CDR1 LGHNA and CDR2 YSLEER. Trimming removed 1 base from V and 0 bases from J, with 19 bases in between. The CDR3 length is 20 residues.

This chain uses TRBV5-4 with TRBJ1-2; 9 bases agree with TRBD1. The CDR3 covers 14 residues. Germline-derived CDR1 and CDR2 are SGHNT and YYREEE (reference sequence). Trimming at V came to 4 bases and at J to 2 bases, leaving 3 bases not matched to a gene. The CDR3 loop is CASSAGTGNYGYTF. The CDR3 DNA reads TGTGCCAGCAGCGCAGGGACAGGGAACTATGGCTACACCTTC.

The CDR3 region is CSASEGAIGYTF. The CDR3 DNA is TGCAGTGCTAGTGAGGGGGCAATTGGCTACACCTTC. V usage is TRBV20-1 and J usage is TRBJ1-2; 7 bases are a match to TRBD1. V dropped 3 bases and J dropped 7; count of bases not matched to a gene: 5. Germline V gene lookup returns CDR1 DFQATT and CDR2 SNEGSKA (reference sequence). The CDR3 runs 12 residues.

V is TRBV30 and J is TRBJ2-2; 12 bases are shared with TRBD1. V shed 4 bases, J shed 1 base, and the junction held 16 bases outside the gene matches. The CDR3 contains 20 residues. CDR1 is GTSNPN and CDR2 is SVGIG in the germline V gene (reference sequence). The chain's CDR3 is CAWTTGSGTGGWGNTGELFF. In DNA form, the CDR3 reads TGTGCCTGGACCACCGGAAGCGGGACAGGGGGCTGGGGGAACACCGGGGAGCTGTTTTTT.